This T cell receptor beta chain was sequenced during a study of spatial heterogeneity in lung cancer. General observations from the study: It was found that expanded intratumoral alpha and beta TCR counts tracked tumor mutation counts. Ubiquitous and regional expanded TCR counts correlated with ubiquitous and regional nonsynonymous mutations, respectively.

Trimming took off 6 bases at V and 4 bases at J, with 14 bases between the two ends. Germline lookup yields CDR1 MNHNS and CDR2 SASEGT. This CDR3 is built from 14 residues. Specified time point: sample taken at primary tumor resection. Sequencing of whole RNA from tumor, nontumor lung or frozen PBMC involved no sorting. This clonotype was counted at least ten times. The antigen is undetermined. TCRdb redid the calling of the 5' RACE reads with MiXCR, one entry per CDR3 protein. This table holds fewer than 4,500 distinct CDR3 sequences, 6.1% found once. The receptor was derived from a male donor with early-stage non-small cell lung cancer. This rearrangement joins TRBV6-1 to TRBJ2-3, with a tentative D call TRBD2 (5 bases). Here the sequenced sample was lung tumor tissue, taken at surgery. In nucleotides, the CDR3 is TGTGCCAGCAGACTGGGGAGTGGCGCAGATACGCAGTATTTT. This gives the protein CASRLGSGADTQYF.